This T cell receptor beta chain was sequenced for a study of long-term antiretroviral therapy in people with HIV. Every HIV-positive participant received treatment in the United States. The CDR3 contains 14 residues. Trimming cost V 0 bases and J 8 bases, with 10 bases left between them. CDR1 and CDR2 from the germline V gene are SGHTA and FQGTGA. This clone was detected a few times. The antigen remains undetermined. They ran version v3.0 of the immunoSEQ assay at survey level. Repertoires were generated with immunoSEQ multiplex PCR, while TCRdb's copy carries only in-frame clones and drops some. The table has about 30,000 clones, 85% to 95% seen once; the top ten hold 3% to 4%. The study's findings and limits: Whereas controls had wider CDR3 length ranges, HIV repertoires had narrower ones. Dominant in the repertoire at all time points were clones expanded before ART.

The sequence derives from a woman between 50 and 59 years old with HIV. The material sequenced was unsorted PBMCs, taken 5.1 years after starting antiretroviral therapy. V gene TRBV7-3 combines with J gene TRBJ1-4; perhaps TRBD1 as D (5 bases). This CDR3 reads CASSLTGPKEKLFF. The CDR3 nucleotides are TGTGCCAGCAGCTTAACGGGACCAAAAGAAAAACTGTTTTTT.